This paragraph reports one TCR beta chain. The antigen is not known. The entry originates in a study of Tregs in tolerant kidney transplant recipients. Study context: Sorting of CD4+CD25+CD127- cells followed 3-day belatacept mixed lymphocyte reactions, sometimes with approximately five-day graft donor restimulation.

The ends were cut back, 0 bases at V and 4 bases at J, with 9 bases in the middle. This CDR3 has 14 amino acids. CDR1 is KGHSH and CDR2 is LQKENI in the germline V gene. Clones were read by immunoSEQ multiplex PCR, and TCRdb kept only the in-frame ones, dropping some. The sample shows around 31,000 clones, 82% of them seen only once. Regarding the study as a whole: The small number of patients limits these findings pending further validation. This study did not directly address biological reproducibility.

The origin of this receptor is a human donor in good health. This chain links TRBV18 with TRBJ1-1, with D uncertain. Sample: Tregs from blood cultured with allogeneic cells. CDR3 amino acids: CASSPPLRSTEAFF. CDR3 nucleotides: TGTGCCAGCTCACCACCGTTAAGGTCCACTGAAGCTTTCTTT.